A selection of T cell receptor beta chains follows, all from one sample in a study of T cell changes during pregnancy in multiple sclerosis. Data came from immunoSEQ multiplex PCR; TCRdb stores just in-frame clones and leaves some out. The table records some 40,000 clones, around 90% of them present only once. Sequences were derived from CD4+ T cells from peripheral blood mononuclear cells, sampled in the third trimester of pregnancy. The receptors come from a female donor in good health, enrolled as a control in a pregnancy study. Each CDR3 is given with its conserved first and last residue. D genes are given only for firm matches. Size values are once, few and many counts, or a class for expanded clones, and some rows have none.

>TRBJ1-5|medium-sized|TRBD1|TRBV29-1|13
CSVRTGSDQPQHF
TGCAGCGTGAGGACAGGGTCCGATCAGCCCCAGCATTTT
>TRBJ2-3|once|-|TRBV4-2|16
CASSPLNAQRTDTQYF
TGTGCCAGCAGCCCGCTTAATGCACAGCGCACAGATACGCAGTATTTT
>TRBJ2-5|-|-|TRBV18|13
CASSTTEGETQYF
TGTGCCAGCTCAACAACCGAGGGAGAGACCCAGTACTTC
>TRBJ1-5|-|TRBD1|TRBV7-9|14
CASSRDRGNQPQHF
TGTGCCAGCAGCCGCGACAGGGGTAATCAGCCCCAGCATTTT
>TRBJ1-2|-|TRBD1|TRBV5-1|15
CASSLLTGGAYGYTF
TGCGCCAGCAGCCTATTGACAGGGGGGGCCTATGGCTACACCTTC
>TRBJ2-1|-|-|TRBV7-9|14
CASSLASARGEQFF
TGTGCCAGCAGCTTAGCTTCGGCTAGGGGTGAGCAGTTCTTC
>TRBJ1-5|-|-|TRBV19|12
CASSIRDQPQHF
TGTGCCAGTAGTATACGGGATCAGCCCCAGCATTTT
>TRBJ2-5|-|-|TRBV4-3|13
CASSSTEGETQYF
TGCGCCAGCAGCTCAACCGAGGGTGAGACCCAGTACTTC
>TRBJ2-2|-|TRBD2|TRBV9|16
CASSSRTSLNTGELFF
TGTGCCAGCAGCTCTCGGACTAGCCTAAACACCGGGGAGCTGTTTTTT
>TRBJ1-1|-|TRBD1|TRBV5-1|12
CASGQGNTEAFF
TGCGCCAGTGGACAGGGAAACACTGAAGCTTTCTTT
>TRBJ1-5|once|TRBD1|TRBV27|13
CASRQGTHQPQHF
TGTGCCAGCAGACAGGGGACGCATCAGCCCCAGCATTTT
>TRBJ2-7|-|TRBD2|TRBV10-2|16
CASSETLGLAGHEQYF
TGCGCCAGCAGTGAGACATTGGGACTAGCGGGGCACGAGCAGTACTTC
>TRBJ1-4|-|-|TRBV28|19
CASSFRGSPGVATNEKLFF
TGTGCCAGCAGTTTCAGGGGCAGTCCCGGGGTGGCAACTAATGAAAAACTGTTTTTT
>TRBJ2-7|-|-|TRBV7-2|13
CASSLHPVAEQYF
TGTGCCAGCAGCCTCCACCCTGTTGCGGAGCAGTACTTC
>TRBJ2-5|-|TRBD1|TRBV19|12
CASRGTGGTQYF
TGTGCCAGTAGGGGGACAGGGGGGACCCAGTACTTC
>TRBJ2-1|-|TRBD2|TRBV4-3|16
CASSQVHGGSHNEQFF
TGCGCCAGCAGCCAAGTGCACGGCGGGAGCCACAATGAGCAGTTCTTC
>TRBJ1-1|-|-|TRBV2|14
CASSELVPGTEAFF
TGTGCCAGCAGTGAATTGGTCCCAGGGACTGAAGCTTTCTTT
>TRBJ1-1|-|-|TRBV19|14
CASSKSQGWTEAFF
TGTGCCAGTAGTAAATCGCAGGGGTGGACTGAAGCTTTCTTT
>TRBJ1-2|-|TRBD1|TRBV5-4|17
CASSFQGTRGLGYGYTF
TGTGCCAGCAGCTTCCAGGGGACTAGGGGGCTAGGCTATGGCTACACCTTC
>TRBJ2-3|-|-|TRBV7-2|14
CASSRQSSTDTQYF
TGTGCCAGCAGCCGACAGTCTAGCACAGATACGCAGTATTTT
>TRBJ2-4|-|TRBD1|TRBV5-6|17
CASSLETGVAAKNIQYF
TGTGCCAGCAGCTTGGAGACAGGGGTGGCAGCCAAAAACATTCAGTACTTC
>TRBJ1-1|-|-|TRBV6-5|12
CASRVENTEAFF
TGTGCCAGCAGGGTAGAGAACACTGAAGCTTTCTTT
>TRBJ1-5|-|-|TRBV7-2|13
CASSLSANQPQHF
TGTGCCAGCAGCTTATCAGCGAATCAGCCCCAGCATTTT
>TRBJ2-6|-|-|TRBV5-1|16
CASKTRAGVGANVLTF
TGCGCCAGCAAAACCCGGGCAGGGGTCGGGGCCAACGTCCTGACTTTC
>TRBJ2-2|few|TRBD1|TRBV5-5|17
CASGNRDRLSNTGELFF
TGTGCCAGCGGCAACCGGGACAGATTATCGAACACCGGGGAGCTGTTTTTT
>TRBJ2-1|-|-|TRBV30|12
CAWSAYYNEQFF
TGTGCCTGGAGTGCTTACTACAATGAGCAGTTCTTC
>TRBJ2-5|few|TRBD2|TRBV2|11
CASTALAPQYF
TGTGCCAGCACCGCACTAGCGCCCCAGTACTTC
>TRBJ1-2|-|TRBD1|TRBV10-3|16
CAISATVDRVDYGYTF
TGTGCCATCAGTGCCACGGTGGACAGGGTCGACTATGGCTACACCTTC
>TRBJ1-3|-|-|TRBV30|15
CAWSVGLSSGNTIYF
TGTGCCTGGAGTGTAGGACTCAGCTCTGGAAACACCATATATTTT
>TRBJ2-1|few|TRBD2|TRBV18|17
CASSPVFRGGALPEQFF
TGTGCCAGCTCACCAGTGTTTCGGGGGGGGGCCCTTCCTGAGCAGTTCTTC
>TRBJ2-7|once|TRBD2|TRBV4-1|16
CASSQGIAGLSYEQYF
TGCGCCAGCAGCCAAGGCATAGCGGGTTTGTCCTACGAGCAGTACTTC
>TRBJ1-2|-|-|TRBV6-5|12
CASSSEGYGYTF
TGTGCCAGCAGTTCTGAGGGCTATGGCTACACCTTC
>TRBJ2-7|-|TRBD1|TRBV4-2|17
CASSQDRWTGGTYEQYF
TGTGCCAGCAGCCAAGATAGGTGGACAGGGGGCACCTACGAGCAGTACTTC
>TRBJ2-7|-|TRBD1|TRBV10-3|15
CAISQGVASSYEQYF
TGTGCCATCAGCCAGGGGGTGGCCAGCTCCTACGAGCAGTACTTC
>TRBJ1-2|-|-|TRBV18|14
CASSPASTGYGYTF
TGTGCCAGCTCACCAGCTAGTACAGGCTATGGCTACACCTTC
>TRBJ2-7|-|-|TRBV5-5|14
CASSLEGVTYEQYF
TGTGCCAGCAGCTTGGAAGGGGTTACCTACGAGCAGTACTTC
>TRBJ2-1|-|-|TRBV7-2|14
CASSLVGSVNEQFF
TGTGCCAGCAGCTTAGTGGGTAGCGTCAATGAGCAGTTCTTC
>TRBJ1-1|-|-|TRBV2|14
CASSVGRVNTEAFF
TGTGCCAGCAGTGTGGGCAGAGTGAACACTGAAGCTTTCTTT
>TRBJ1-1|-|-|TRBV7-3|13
CASSPYLNTEAFF
TGTGCCAGCAGCCCCTACTTGAACACTGAAGCTTTCTTT
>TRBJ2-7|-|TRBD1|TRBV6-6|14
CASSYRTGPYEQYF
TGTGCCAGCAGTTATCGGACAGGTCCCTACGAGCAGTACTTC
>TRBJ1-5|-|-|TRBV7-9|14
CASSLGQSNQPQHF
TGTGCCAGCAGCTTGGGGCAGAGCAATCAGCCCCAGCATTTT
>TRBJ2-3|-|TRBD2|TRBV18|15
CASSPGLAGGDTQYF
TGTGCCAGCTCACCGGGACTAGCGGGAGGAGATACGCAGTATTTT
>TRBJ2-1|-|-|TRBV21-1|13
CASSTTSGHSQFF
TGTGCCAGCAGCACGACTAGCGGGCACTCGCAGTTCTTC
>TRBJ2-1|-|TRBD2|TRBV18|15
CASSPLGLAGNEQFF
TGTGCCAGCTCACCCCTCGGACTAGCGGGGAATGAGCAGTTCTTC
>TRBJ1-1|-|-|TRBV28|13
CASSLSGNTEAFF
TGTGCCAGCAGTTTGTCGGGGAACACTGAAGCTTTCTTT
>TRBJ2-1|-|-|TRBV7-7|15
CASSQGTSSYNEQFF
TGTGCTAGCAGCCAAGGGACTTCCTCCTACAATGAGCAGTTCTTC
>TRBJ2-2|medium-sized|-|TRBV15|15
CATTSNGGYTGELFF
TGTGCCACCACCTCAAATGGCGGGTACACCGGGGAGCTGTTTTTT
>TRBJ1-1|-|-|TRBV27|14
CASSYHGSNTEAFF
TGTGCCAGCAGTTATCACGGGTCGAACACTGAAGCTTTCTTT